This TCR beta chain was captured by sequencing in a study of cytomegalovirus exposure and HLA in healthy donors. Broader study findings: Roughly uniform sequencing depth across donors was assumed, possibly incorrectly. The study flagged about 150 TCR beta chains as cytomegalovirus-associated. A later analysis found that most CMV-associated TCR beta chains appeared HLA-restricted.

With respect to this clone: Its antigen remains unknown.

CDR3 size: 16 residues. V lost 4 bases and J 1 base, leaving 15 bases between the germline ends. Germline V gives CDR1 SGHRS, CDR2 YFSETQ. PCR primers comprised 60 Vbeta and 13 Jbeta primers. Libraries were prepared by immunoSEQ multiplex PCR; TCRdb keeps only in-frame clonotypes and omits some of them. The sample records about 120,000 clones, 81% being singletons. The material sequenced was PBMCs. The receptor was derived from a man between 40 and 49 years old in good health and CMV-seronegative. The chain is built from TRBV5-1 and TRBJ1-3; D perhaps matches TRBD1 (6 bases). CDR3 DNA: TGCGCCAGCAGCCTAACGTTAGGGGGTTCTGGAAACACCATATATTTT. Encoded protein: CASSLTLGGSGNTIYF.